One sample yielded the 24 T cell receptor delta chains listed below, sequenced in a study of γδ T cells in repeated Plasmodium falciparum infection (dated by TCRdb to 2020 to 2023). For bulk TCR repertoire analysis, Vgamma9/Vdelta2+ and Vdelta2-negative gammadelta T cell populations were isolated by flow sorting from peripheral blood mononuclear cells. The library was obtained by multiplex PCR. The run used an Illumina MiSeq. With CATT, TCRdb called clones again from the public reads; duplicate DNA rows were later joined. The sample table holds tens of thousands of delta-chain clones, of which over 0.9% were seen once. The ten largest clones capture 7.5% to 10% of the sample. The sample was gamma-delta T cells from blood. These receptors all stem from a pool of human donors (malaria-infected and uninfected, not separated).

This clone has just a few counts. A far larger clone is off by one base, so a read error is likely. Other nucleotide sequences from this sample produce the same CDR3. This chain uses TRDV1 with TRDJ1; TRDD3 matches at 10 bases. The J gene comes from matching the DNA to germline here; TCRdb lacks it. The germline V gene has CDR1 TSWWSYY and CDR2 QGS. The CDR3 consists of 21 residues. The trim removed 3 bases at V and 0 bases at J, leaving 19 bases unmatched. CDR3 sequence (DNA): TGTGCTCTTGGGGATCCTCCCTCCTCCCGGGACTGGGGGATGTACACCGATAAACTCATCTTT. Encoded protein: CALGDPPSSRDWGMYTDKLIF.

Only a few counts were recorded for this clone. Translating this DNA gives a protein that differs at residue 10 from the TCRdb one, which belongs to a much larger clone; a read error is likely, and the protein shown is this translation. The genes are TRDV2 and TRDJ1, with 7 bases identical to TRDD3. V lost 3 bases to trimming and J lost 1 base; unmatched junction nucleotides: 10. The germline CDR1 and CDR2 sequences are GEAIGNYY and EKD. This CDR3 spans 16 amino acids. Here the CDR3 reads CACDSLLGISTDKLIF. In DNA form, the CDR3 reads TGTGCCTGTGACTCTCTACTGGGGATTTCCACCGATAAACTCATCTTT.

To note about this clone: TCRdb shows a much larger clone's protein in place of this DNA's translation, and the two differ at residue 3, likely through a read error; the protein shown is translated from the DNA. V gene TRDV2 combines with J gene TRDJ1; 8 bases line up with TRDD3. TCRdb does not report a J gene; here it was assigned by matching the DNA to germline references. CDR1 and CDR2 (germline): GEAIGNYY, EKD. The CDR3 extends over 19 amino acids. Here the CDR3 reads CARDTKELGASPYTDKLIF. CDR3 coding DNA: TGTGCCCGTGACACAAAGGAACTGGGGGCCAGCCCGTACACCGATAAACTCATCTTT.

The V call is TRDV2, the J call TRDJ1, with TRDD3 matching over 10 bases. The J gene, left out of TCRdb, was set here by checking the DNA against germline. V trimming: 3 bases; J trimming: 1 base; junction bases outside the gene matches: 13. The CDR3 is 18 residues long. CDR1 is GEAIGNYY, CDR2 EKD, per germline. The CDR3 nucleotides are TGTGCCTGTGACCCCATGGGGACTGGGGGATTCGCCACCGATAAACTCATCTTT. It translates to CACDPMGTGGFATDKLIF.

This clone occurred a few times. TCRdb pairs this DNA with a much larger clone's protein that differs at residue 10, likely a read error; the protein shown was translated from the DNA. This chain's CDR3 is CACDTGGYGHTDKLIF. CDR3 DNA: TGTGCCTGTGACACCGGGGGATACGGCCACACCGATAAACTCATCTTT. This chain joins TRDV2 and TRDJ1; 10 bases are a match to TRDD3. Here the J gene came from matching the DNA to germline, since TCRdb omits it. CDR1 GEAIGNYY and CDR2 EKD come from the germline V gene. The CDR3 runs 16 residues. After removal of 0 bases from V and 0 bases from J, the junction contained 3 bases not matched to a gene.

This clone was detected many times. The same CDR3 also results from other DNA sequences found in this sample. The chain has TRDV1 and TRDJ1; TRDD3 matches 11 bases. V gave up 1 base and J gave up 0 bases; unmatched junction bases: 19. Germline lookup yields CDR1 TSWWSYY and CDR2 QGS. The CDR3 is 22 amino acids. DNA of the CDR3: TGTGCTCTTGGGGAACGGTGTGGGTACTGGGGGATAGGGACGGCCTACACCGATAAACTCATCTTT. This sequence encodes CALGERCGYWGIGTAYTDKLIF.

This clone showed up just a few times. This DNA translates differently at residue 3 from the TCRdb protein, which is that of a much larger clone; a read error is likely, and the protein shown is the DNA's own translation. The V and J genes are TRDV1 and TRDJ1; weak D call: TRDD3 (6 bases). The CDR3 sequence is 15 residues long. Germline V lookup: CDR1 TSWWSYY, CDR2 QGS. CDR3 nucleotide sequence: TGTGCTCGTGGGGAAGTAGAGGATACAACCGATAAACTCATCTTT. Encoded protein: CARGEVEDTTDKLIF.

This clone was seen only a few times. It differs at one base from a far larger clone, so likely a read error. V is TRDV1 and J is TRDJ1; 7 bases map to TRDD2. TCRdb supplies no J gene; here it was assigned by aligning the nucleotide sequence to germline. With 4 bases clipped from V and 0 bases from J, the junction kept 44 bases outside the gene matches. The CDR3 sequence is 28 residues long. Looked up from germline, CDR1 is TSWWSYY and CDR2 is QGS. The CDR3 DNA follows: TGTGCTCTTGGGGTACCATATAGATTCCTACCATTCCCCACCGGACACATAGCTGGCGGTGAGTACACCGATAAACTCATCTTT. Its translation: CALGVPYRFLPFPTGHIAGGEYTDKLIF.

On this clone: A far more abundant clone sits one base away, making this likely a read error. Other DNA sequences in this sample translate to the same CDR3. This chain joins TRDV2 and TRDJ2; TRDD2 matches at 9 bases. No J gene is reported in TCRdb; it was inferred here by comparing the DNA with germline. The CDR3 is 26 residues long. Germline V gene sequence: CDR1 GEAIGNYY, CDR2 EKD. CDR3 nucleotides: TGTGCCTGTGACAGAATCCCTTCCTACGGAGCCGGGAGTCCCATGGGACTAGGAGCTTTGACGGCACAACTCTTCTTT. Translated: CACDRIPSYGAGSPMGLGALTAQLFF.

Of note for this clone: A far bigger clonotype differs at one base, so this is likely a read error. Other DNA sequences in this sample translate to the same CDR3. The chain employs TRDV2 and TRDJ3; 13 positions agree with TRDD3. Looked up from germline, CDR1 is GEAIGNYY and CDR2 is EKD. The CDR3 runs to 19 residues. The CDR3 DNA sequence: TGTGCCTGTGACAGTACTGGGGGATACGGCTCCTGGGACACCCGACAGATGTTCTTC. Its protein product is CACDSTGGYGSWDTRQMFF.

Concerning this clone: A far larger clone is one base from this, pointing to a likely read error. The sample contains more than one DNA sequence encoding this CDR3. The V gene is TRDV1, the J gene TRDJ1, with D maybe TRDD3 (8 bases). The J gene is not listed in TCRdb, so it was assigned here from a DNA match to germline. Germline CDR1 reads TSWWSYY; CDR2 reads QGS. Deletions cut 5 bases from V and 3 bases from J, with 37 bases between. The CDR3 is 22 amino acids. CDR3 region: CALGSLIPSSLNWGSPPDKLIF. The CDR3, as DNA: TGTGCTCTTGGGTCTCTGATTCCTTCCTCCCTAAACTGGGGGTCTCCCCCCGATAAACTCATCTTT.

With respect to this clone: The protein given by TCRdb reflects a much larger clone and differs at residue 10 from this DNA's translation, likely from a read error; the protein shown is the DNA's translation. The chain employs TRDV2 and TRDJ3; maybe TRDD3 (6 bases). Per the germline V gene, CDR1 is GEAIGNYY and CDR2 is EKD. The CDR3 consists of 21 residues. Trimming stripped 3 bases from V and 0 bases from J, with 23 bases between. DNA for the CDR3: TGTGCCTGTGACTCGTCCTGTACTGGGAGATTGGTCTCCTGGGACACCCGACAGATGTTTTTC. The encoded protein is CACDSSCTGRLVSWDTRQMFF.

This clone was observed at least ten times. Given a far larger clone just one base away, this is likely a sequencing read error. Different DNA sequences within this sample yield the same CDR3. The V gene is TRDV1, the J gene TRDJ1; a possible D gene is TRDD2 (6 bases). Germline lookup yields CDR1 TSWWSYY and CDR2 QGS. The CDR3 extends over 20 amino acids. V was clipped by 3 bases and J by 4 bases, with 30 bases between them. The CDR3 loop is CALGELKLVGLPPIVDKLIF. The DNA of the CDR3 is TGTGCTCTTGGGGAGCTAAAACTGGTGGGCCTTCCCCCGATAGTCGATAAACTCATCTTT.

This clone was seen a few times. TCRdb lists the protein of a much larger clone for this DNA, which differs at residue 4, so this is likely a read error; the protein given here is translated from the DNA itself. The genes are TRDV1 and TRDJ1; D uncertain. No J segment appears in TCRdb, so it was assigned here by matching the sequence to germline. CDR3 length: 12 residues. The V gene's germline CDR1 is TSWWSYY and CDR2 QGS. CDR3 DNA: TGTGCTCTTAGGGAACCTAGGGTTGAACTCATCTTT. This sequence encodes CALREPRVELIF.

In its sample, this clone was seen many times. A read error is the likely source, as a far larger clone sits one nucleotide away. Other DNA sequences within the sample encode an identical CDR3. The chain carries TRDV2 and TRDJ1; D is undetermined. Matching the DNA to germline supplied the J gene, which TCRdb does not give. This CDR3 is built from 14 residues. Trimming pared 5 bases from V and 7 bases from J, leaving 19 bases between. The V gene's germline CDR1 is GEAIGNYY and CDR2 EKD. The CDR3 DNA reads as TGTGCCTGTGCGGACCTGCTAACGGTGGGTAAACTCATCTTT. Translating gives CACADLLTVGKLIF.

This clone was detected a few times. This may arise from a read error, as a much more abundant clone is one base away. The CDR3: CALGELRRYWGIRYPNTDKLIF. The CDR3 nucleotides are TGTGCTCTTGGGGAACTACGGCGATACTGGGGGATACGCTATCCTAACACTGATAAACTCATCTTT. This chain uses TRDV1 with TRDJ1; 13 bases are a match to TRDD3. Here the J gene was assigned by germline matching of the DNA, as TCRdb has none. Germline V gene data show CDR1 as TSWWSYY and CDR2 as QGS. CDR3 length: 22 amino acids.

About this clone itself: TCRdb's protein, taken from a much larger clone, differs from this DNA's translation at residue 3, likely owing to a read error; the protein displayed comes from the DNA. The rearrangement uses TRDV1 and TRDJ1; D is perhaps TRDD3 (6 bases). Matching the DNA to germline supplied the J gene, which TCRdb does not give. CDR3 length: 14 amino acids. CDR1 is TSWWSYY and CDR2 is QGS in the germline V gene. CDR3 nucleotide sequence: TGTGCTCCTGGGGAACCCAACCAAACCGATAAACTCATCTTT. This codes for CAPGEPNQTDKLIF.

This clone occurred a few times. TCRdb's protein for this DNA is that of a much larger clone and differs from the translation at residue 13, likely a read error; the protein shown is the DNA translation. The chain combines TRDV1 with TRDJ1; 10 bases are a match to TRDD3. No J segment appears in TCRdb, so it was assigned here by matching the sequence to germline. Germline CDR1 reads TSWWSYY; CDR2 reads QGS. The CDR3 is 17 residues long. Trimming at V came to 6 bases and at J to 7 bases, leaving 17 bases not matched to a gene. The CDR3 region has the DNA TGTGCTCTTGGAATGAGGGGGATACGCCGCGTGTTCGGTAAACTCATCTTT. Protein: CALGMRGIRRVFGKLIF.

As to this clone: One base separates it from a far larger clone, so it is likely a read error. The sample carries other DNA sequences with the same CDR3. The chain links TRDV2 to TRDJ1, with 11 bases aligning to TRDD3. The J gene comes from matching the DNA to germline here; TCRdb lacks it. The CDR3 runs to 18 residues. Germline V lookup: CDR1 GEAIGNYY, CDR2 EKD. This CDR3 is CACDTVFGGYARSDKLIF. The CDR3 bases are TGTGCTTGTGACACGGTATTTGGGGGATACGCTCGGAGTGATAAACTCATCTTT.

Points on this clone: This likely stems from a read error, as it lies one base from a far larger clone. Distinct nucleotide sequences in the sample also encode this CDR3. The V and J genes are TRDV2 and TRDJ1, with D unclear. Here the J gene came from matching the DNA to germline, since TCRdb omits it. Germline CDR1 GEAIGNYY, CDR2 EKD. The CDR3 length is 15 residues. The chain's CDR3 is CACETGSKGTDKLIF. The CDR3 coding sequence is TGCGCCTGTGAGACGGGCTCGAAAGGCACCGATAAACTCATCTTT.

The sample holds many counts of this clone. Other DNA sequences in the same sample also yield this CDR3. The V call is TRDV2, the J call TRDJ3; no reliable D call. In germline, CDR1 is GEAIGNYY, CDR2 EKD. This CDR3 contains 17 residues. Trimming pared 0 bases from V and 0 bases from J, leaving 8 bases between. This CDR3 reads CACDTVIGSWDTRQMFF. As DNA, the CDR3 is TGTGCCTGTGACACCGTTATAGGCTCCTGGGACACCCGACAGATGTTTTTC.

There are a few counts of this clone. The TCRdb protein, from a much larger clone, departs from this DNA's translation at residue 15, likely by read error; the protein shown derives from the DNA. The chain joins TRDV2 to TRDJ3; TRDD3 matches 7 bases. The J gene comes from matching the DNA to germline here; TCRdb lacks it. The CDR3 contains 22 residues. The germline CDR1 and CDR2 sequences are GEAIGNYY and EKD. The CDR3 region is CACDTSGGSISGSSRDTRQMFF. For the CDR3, the DNA is TGTGCCTGTGACACTTCAGGGGGATCTATATCTGGAAGCTCCCGGGACACCCGACAGATGTTTTTC.

This clone appeared many times. A far larger clone is off by one base, so a read error is likely. This chain uses TRDV1 with TRDJ1, with 10 bases lining up with TRDD3. CDR1 is TSWWSYY, CDR2 QGS, per germline. The CDR3 is made up of 22 amino acids. In DNA form, the CDR3 reads TGTGCTCTTGGGGAACTCATGGGTGGACCGTACTGGGGGATGTCGTACACCGATAAACTCACCTTT. Protein product: CALGELMGGPYWGMSYTDKLTF.

This clone was counted only a few times. This likely came from a read error, as a far larger clone is one base away. Within the sample, other DNA sequences also encode this same CDR3. This chain connects TRDV1 to TRDJ1, with TRDD3 identical over 11 bases. No J gene was available from TCRdb, and it was assigned here by a germline match of the DNA. The CDR3 is made up of 22 amino acids. V was clipped by 3 bases and J by 0 bases; unmatched bases: 21. Germline lookup yields CDR1 TSWWSYY and CDR2 QGS. CDR3 protein: CALGDPPSSWGIHTSYTDKLIF. In DNA form, the CDR3 reads TGTGCTCTTGGGGATCCCCCTTCCTCCTGGGGGATACACACCTCGTACACCGATAAACTCATCTTT.